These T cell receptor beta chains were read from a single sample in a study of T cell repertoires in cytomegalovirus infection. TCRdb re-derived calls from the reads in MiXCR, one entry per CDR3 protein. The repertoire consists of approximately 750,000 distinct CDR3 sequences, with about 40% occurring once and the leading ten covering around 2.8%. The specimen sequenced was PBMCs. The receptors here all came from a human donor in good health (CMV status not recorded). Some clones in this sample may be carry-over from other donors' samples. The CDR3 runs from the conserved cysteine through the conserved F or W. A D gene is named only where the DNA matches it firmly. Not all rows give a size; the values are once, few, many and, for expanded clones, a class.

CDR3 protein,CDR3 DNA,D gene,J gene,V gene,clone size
CSARDLQGLARRQETQYF,TGCAGTGCTAGAGATCTCCAGGGCCTAGCACGACGCCAAGAGACCCAGTACTTC,-,TRBJ2-5,TRBV20-1,-
CASSLGTGFDYSNQPQHF,TGTGCCAGCAGTTTAGGGACAGGGTTTGACTATAGCAATCAGCCCCAGCATTTT,TRBD1,TRBJ1-5,TRBV28,-
CSARDFRGAETQYF,TGCAGTGCTAGAGATTTTCGGGGGGCCGAGACCCAGTACTTC,-,TRBJ2-5,TRBV20-1,-
CASSFGESNQPQHF,TGTGCCAGCAGCTTTGGGGAGAGCAATCAGCCCCAGCATTTT,-,TRBJ1-5,TRBV7-6,few
CASSLAGVDDEQYF,TGTGCCAGCAGCTTAGCGGGAGTGGATGACGAGCAGTACTTC,-,TRBJ2-7,TRBV7-6,-
CASSLMAGSYNEQFF,TGTGCCAGCAGTTTAATGGCAGGATCGTACAATGAGCAGTTCTTC,-,TRBJ2-1,TRBV27,-
CASRQGAGRNQPQHF,TGTGCCAGCAGACAGGGGGCAGGGCGCAATCAGCCCCAGCATTTT,TRBD1,TRBJ1-5,TRBV7-8,many
CAPDPASGRAGGELFF,TGTGCCCCCGACCCGGCTAGCGGGAGGGCCGGCGGGGAGCTGTTTTTT,TRBD2,TRBJ2-2,TRBV7-6,-
CASSIDRGMNTEAFF,TGTGCCAGTAGTATCGACAGGGGGATGAACACTGAAGCTTTCTTT,TRBD1,TRBJ1-1,TRBV19,-
CAISESEQITEAFF,TGTGCCATCAGTGAGTCGGAGCAGATCACTGAAGCTTTCTTT,-,TRBJ1-1,TRBV10-3,once
CASSQAGYNEQFF,TGCGCCAGCAGCCAAGCGGGGTACAATGAGCAGTTCTTC,-,TRBJ2-1,TRBV4-1,few
CASSEDSRGTTIYF,TGTGCCAGCAGTGAGGACAGCCGAGGAACCACCATATATTTT,-,TRBJ1-3,TRBV6-5,-
CATSATGSQETQYF,TGTGCCACCAGTGCGACAGGGTCCCAAGAGACCCAGTACTTC,TRBD1,TRBJ2-5,TRBV24-1,-
CASSLEVAGYSNQPQHF,TGTGCCAGCAGCTTAGAGGTGGCAGGTTATAGCAATCAGCCCCAGCATTTT,-,TRBJ1-5,TRBV7-6,-
CASSPTPGTSVYEQYF,TGTGCCAGCAGCCCCACCCCCGGGACTAGCGTCTACGAGCAGTACTTC,TRBD2,TRBJ2-7,TRBV11-1,few
CAISERRALNSYEQYF,TGTGCCATCAGTGAACGCAGGGCCCTCAACTCCTACGAGCAGTACTTC,-,TRBJ2-7,TRBV10-3,-
CASSPSGVTGELFF,TGTGCCAGTAGTCCTAGCGGCGTAACCGGGGAGCTGTTTTTT,TRBD2,TRBJ2-2,TRBV19,-
CASSLDSSYEQYF,TGTGCCAGCAGTTTGGACAGTTCCTACGAGCAGTACTTC,-,TRBJ2-7,TRBV28,many
CASSYSMNLPLTYEQYF,TGTGCCAGCAGTTACTCGATGAACCTGCCCCTTACCTACGAGCAGTACTTC,-,TRBJ2-7,TRBV6-6,few
CSARSSSTGQPQHF,TGCAGTGCTAGATCTTCCTCCACGGGTCAGCCCCAGCATTTT,-,TRBJ1-5,TRBV20-1,few
CASSLDRTGNTEAFF,TGTGCCAGCAGCTTAGACAGGACAGGAAACACTGAAGCTTTCTTT,TRBD1,TRBJ1-1,TRBV7-9,few
CASSFGTVRRGFYGYTF,TGTGCCAGCAGCTTCGGGACAGTCCGTCGAGGTTTCTATGGCTACACCTTC,TRBD1,TRBJ1-2,TRBV7-2,many
CASSQELGGGPYGYTF,TGTGCCAGCAGCCAAGAGCTCGGAGGAGGTCCCTATGGCTACACCTTC,-,TRBJ1-2,TRBV4-2,few
CSGGASNQPQHF,TGCAGTGGTGGGGCTAGCAATCAGCCCCAGCATTTT,-,TRBJ1-5,TRBV20-1,-
CASSLVTSRNNEQFF,TGTGCCAGCAGCTTAGTGACTAGCCGAAACAATGAGCAGTTCTTC,TRBD2,TRBJ2-1,TRBV7-2,-
CATSRGDRASTDTQYF,TGTGCCACCAGCAGGGGGGACAGGGCTAGCACAGATACGCAGTATTTT,TRBD1,TRBJ2-3,TRBV15,-
CASSSVQGSYEQYF,TGCGCCAGCAGTTCTGTACAGGGTTCCTACGAGCAGTACTTC,-,TRBJ2-7,TRBV5-1,few
CASSLGSPLAGGNEKLFF,TGTGCCAGCAGCTTAGGTTCTCCCCTCGCGGGTGGTAATGAAAAACTGTTTTTT,-,TRBJ1-4,TRBV13,-
CASSLGQGDNEQYF,TGTGCCAGCAGCTTGGGACAGGGGGACAACGAGCAGTACTTC,TRBD1,TRBJ2-7,TRBV7-9,-
CASRDRNYEQYF,TGTGCCAGCCGGGACAGAAACTACGAGCAGTACTTC,TRBD1,TRBJ2-7,TRBV27,many
CASSSRRLAATYEQYF,TGTGCCAGCAGCTCCCGACGTCTAGCGGCTACCTACGAGCAGTACTTC,TRBD2,TRBJ2-7,TRBV11-2,few
CASSLVATGQRYEQYF,TGCGCCAGCAGCTTGGTTGCTACGGGACAGCGCTACGAGCAGTACTTC,TRBD1,TRBJ2-7,TRBV5-1,-
CASSQDSGYGNTIYF,TGCGCCAGCAGCCAAGACTCCGGGTATGGAAACACCATATATTTT,-,TRBJ1-3,TRBV4-1,-
CASRPLASHEQYF,TGTGCCAGCAGGCCACTAGCGAGCCACGAGCAGTACTTC,TRBD2,TRBJ2-7,TRBV12-3/TRBV12-4,once
CASSHRGQGRGSPLHF,TGTGCCAGCAGCCACAGAGGACAGGGTCGCGGTTCACCCCTCCACTTT,TRBD1,TRBJ1-6,TRBV14,-
CASSFYAGILNYGYTF,TGTGCCAGCAGTTTTTACGCCGGGATCCTCAACTATGGCTACACCTTC,-,TRBJ1-2,TRBV12-3/TRBV12-4,-
CATSRDSPISTGDEQYF,TGTGCCACCAGCAGAGATTCCCCGATTTCGACCGGGGACGAGCAGTACTTC,-,TRBJ2-7,TRBV15,-
CASSLGLAGDRVDEQFF,TGTGCCAGCAGCCTAGGACTAGCGGGGGATCGGGTCGATGAGCAGTTCTTC,TRBD2,TRBJ2-1,TRBV5-6,many
CASRAEDRVYGYTF,TGTGCCAGCAGGGCTGAGGACAGGGTCTATGGCTACACCTTC,TRBD1,TRBJ1-2,TRBV28,many
CASSTDGSYNEQFF,TGTGCCAGTAGTACCGACGGCTCCTACAATGAGCAGTTCTTC,-,TRBJ2-1,TRBV19,-
CASSPRASGDQETQYF,TGTGCCAGCAGCCCGCGGGCTAGCGGGGACCAAGAGACCCAGTACTTC,TRBD2,TRBJ2-5,TRBV7-2,few
CASSSQDGVGGNTIYF,TGTGCCAGCAGCTCCCAGGACGGAGTCGGCGGAAACACCATATATTTT,-,TRBJ1-3,TRBV7-6,-
CAISESKGTYNSPLHF,TGTGCCATCAGTGAGTCTAAGGGGACGTATAATTCACCCCTCCACTTT,-,TRBJ1-6,TRBV10-3,-
CASSLKGSGSYEQYF,TGTGCCAGCAGTTTAAAGGGGTCAGGATCCTACGAGCAGTACTTC,-,TRBJ2-7,TRBV28,few
CASSLTGEVYVYTF,TGTGCCAGCAGTTTAACCGGGGAGGTCTATGTCTACACCTTC,-,TRBJ1-2,TRBV28,-
CASSLYPENIQYF,TGTGCCAGCAGTTTATATCCAGAAAACATTCAGTACTTC,-,TRBJ2-4,TRBV27,-